This T cell receptor (beta chain) was recovered during a study of blood T cell repertoires in COVID-19. The overall study: Both acute and convalescent COVID-19 samples were obtained from the United States, Italy and Spain. In each case, the material was cDNA or gDNA derived from T cells, B-cell-depleted T cells, or PBMCs.

The V segment lost 0 bases and the J segment 4 bases; nucleotides outside the gene matches: 10. CDR3 length: 18 amino acids. Germline V CDR1 and CDR2: SGHNT, YYREEE (reference sequence). Per the original methods: By means of reference gene primer amplification, nucleated cell counts were estimated. Method: immunoSEQ multiplex PCR; TCRdb's copy keeps in-frame clones and lacks some. V, J and clone size reflect that table, while D and trimming were determined from the DNA. The sample lists nearly 110,000 clones, approximately 81% occurring once. This TCR was recovered from a human donor in a cohort sampled during active COVID-19. This chain uses TRBV5-4 with TRBJ2-5; 12 bases align to TRBD2. The sequencing input was peripheral blood. The CDR3 protein is CASSLAQLAGGGGETQYF. As DNA, the CDR3 is TGTGCCAGCAGCTTGGCCCAACTAGCGGGAGGAGGGGGAGAGACCCAGTACTTC.